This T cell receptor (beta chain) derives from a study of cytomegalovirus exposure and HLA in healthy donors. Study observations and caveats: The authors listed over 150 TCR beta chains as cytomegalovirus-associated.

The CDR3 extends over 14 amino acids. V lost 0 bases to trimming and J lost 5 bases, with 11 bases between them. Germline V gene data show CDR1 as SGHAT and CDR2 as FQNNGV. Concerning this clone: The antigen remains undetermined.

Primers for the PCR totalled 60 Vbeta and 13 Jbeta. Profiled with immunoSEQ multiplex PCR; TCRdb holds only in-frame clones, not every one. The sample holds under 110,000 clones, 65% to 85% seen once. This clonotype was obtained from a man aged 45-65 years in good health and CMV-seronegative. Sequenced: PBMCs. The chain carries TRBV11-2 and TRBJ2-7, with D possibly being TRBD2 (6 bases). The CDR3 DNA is TGTGCCAGCAGCTTAGATCGGGGGTTCCACGAGCAGTACTTC. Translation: CASSLDRGFHEQYF.